This note documents a single T cell receptor beta chain sequence. Its antigen remains undetermined. Per-base qualities were not stored, and no clone one base away is much larger. The germline V gene yields SGDLS for CDR1 and YYNGEE for CDR2. The junction shows trimming of 3 bases on V and 7 bases on J, plus 13 bases between the germline ends. The CDR3 contains 14 residues, cysteine and phenylalanine counted. Here the CDR3 DNA is all that survives: 42 bases in frame from base 1. The sample originates from a study of blood T cell repertoires in COVID-19 (dated by TCRdb to 2020 to 2021). Concerning the study at large: Samples covering the acute and convalescent phases of COVID-19 were provided by collaborators in the United States, Italy and Spain. The material from the prospective study consisted of cDNA or gDNA derived from T cells, B-cell-depleted T cells, or PBMCs. Samples were obtained from the ongoing ImmuneRACE study (first 160 participants) and from about 1,300 subjects provided by 6 global collaborators. The repertoires were released in a freely available public database intended as a resource for research on the immune response to SARS-CoV-2. The sample metadata nearly always contained a de-identified subject ID, COVID-19 status, age in years and sex. Deeply sampled blood TCRbeta repertoires from subjects exposed to, actively infected with, or recovered from COVID-19 were included in the dataset. Where available, HLA class I and class II types were obtained from metadata supplied by the sample provider rather than from assay-based typing.

TCRbeta CDR3 regions were amplified from genomic DNA using the immunoSEQ Assay, a bias-controlled multiplex PCR. On the study's bioinformatics: Within the assay, amplification of reference gene primers was used to estimate how many nucleated cells each sample contained. Sequence reads were collapsed and filtered to measure the absolute abundance of every unique TCRbeta CDR3 rearrangement. For each sample, productive Simpson clonality was calculated as the square root of Simpson's diversity index across productive rearrangements. Held by TCRdb, this immuneACCESS table contains in-frame sequences only and omits some clones. Under half of the omission traces to an unresolved V gene where checked; the cause of the rest is unknown. V and J calls and clone size are given by that table; D and trimming were obtained from the DNA. Present in this sample are under 450,000 clones, less than 90% of which were seen just once. The top ten constitute roughly 3% of the sample.

Participants in the prospective study were enrolled through a virtual design, were aged 18 to 89 years, and lived in under 25 United States geographic areas. Cohort assignment in the prospective study relied on participant-reported clinical history from a screening survey and a study questionnaire. For ImmuneRACE Cohort 3, a participant was defined as recovered based on two consecutive negative NP/OP PCR tests, clearance by a healthcare professional, or resolution of symptoms. Each participant in the prospective study had whole blood, serum and a nasopharyngeal or oropharyngeal swab collected by mobile phlebotomists. Additional blood draws and questionnaires over an approximately two-month period could optionally be provided by prospective study participants. Blood samples from the prospective study were shipped frozen or at room temperature prior to DNA extraction. The study at large found these results: Clinical and demographic metadata were provided uncurated, with the amount varying by source and participant.

The chain is encoded by TRBV9 joined to TRBJ2-2; perhaps TRBD2 is the D gene, with 6 bases matching. The sequenced sample was PBMCs or T cells enriched from blood (not recorded which). The TCR comes from a woman aged 25 to 39 who had recovered from COVID-19. The encoded CDR3 is CASSAREVDGELFF. The DNA is TGTGCCAGCAGCGCCAGGGAGGTAGACGGGGAGCTGTTTTTT. The CDR3, completed at both ends by the reference TRBV9 and TRBJ2-2 genes, gives the full variable domain DSGVTQTPKHLITATGQRVTLRCSPRSGDLSVYWYQQSLDQGLQFLIQYYNGEERAKGNILERFSAQQFPDLHSELNLSSLELGDSALYFCASSAREVDGELFFGEGSRLTVL.